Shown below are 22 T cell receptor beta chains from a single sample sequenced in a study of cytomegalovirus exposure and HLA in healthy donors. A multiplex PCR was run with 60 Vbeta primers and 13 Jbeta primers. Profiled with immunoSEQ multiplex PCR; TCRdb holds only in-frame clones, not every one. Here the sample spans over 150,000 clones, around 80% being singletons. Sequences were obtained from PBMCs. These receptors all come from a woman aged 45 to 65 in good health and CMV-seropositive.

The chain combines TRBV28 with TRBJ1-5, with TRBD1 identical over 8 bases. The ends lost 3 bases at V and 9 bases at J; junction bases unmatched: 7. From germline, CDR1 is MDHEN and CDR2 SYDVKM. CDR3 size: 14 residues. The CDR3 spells CASSFGQGLGPQHF. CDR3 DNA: TGTGCCAGCAGTTTCGGACAGGGTCTCGGGCCCCAGCATTTT.

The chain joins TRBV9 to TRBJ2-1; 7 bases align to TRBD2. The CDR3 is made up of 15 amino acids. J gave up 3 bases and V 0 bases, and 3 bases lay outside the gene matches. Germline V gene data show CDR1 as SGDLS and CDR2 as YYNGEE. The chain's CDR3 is CASSVAQRGYNEQFF. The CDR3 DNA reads TGTGCCAGCAGCGTAGCCCAGCGGGGCTACAATGAGCAGTTCTTC.

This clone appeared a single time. The CDR3: CAWRDRVGNTIYF. CDR3 DNA sequence: TGTGCCTGGAGAGACAGGGTCGGAAACACCATATATTTT. J is TRBJ1-3 and V is TRBV30; TRBD1 aligns across 7 bases. V was pared by 3 bases and J by 4 bases, with 3 bases of the junction left unmatched. Germline V gene lookup returns CDR1 GTSNPN and CDR2 SVGIG (reference sequence). The CDR3 has 13 residues.

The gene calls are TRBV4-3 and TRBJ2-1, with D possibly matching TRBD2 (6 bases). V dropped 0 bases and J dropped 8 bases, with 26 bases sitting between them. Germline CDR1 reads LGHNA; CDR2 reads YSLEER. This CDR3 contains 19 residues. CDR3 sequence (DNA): TGCGCCAGCAGCCAAGATACGAGGACGGGACTGGTCCGCCCATATGAGCAGTTCTTC. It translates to CASSQDTRTGLVRPYEQFF.

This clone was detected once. Here the CDR3 DNA reads TGTGCCTGGAGTGTAGCCAACACCATATATTTT. The encoded protein is CAWSVANTIYF. The V gene is TRBV30, the J gene TRBJ1-3; D remains unclear. Per germline, CDR1 GTSNPN and CDR2 SVGIG (reference sequence). Trimming took off 0 bases at V and 7 bases at J, with 4 bases between the two ends. The CDR3 length is 11 residues.

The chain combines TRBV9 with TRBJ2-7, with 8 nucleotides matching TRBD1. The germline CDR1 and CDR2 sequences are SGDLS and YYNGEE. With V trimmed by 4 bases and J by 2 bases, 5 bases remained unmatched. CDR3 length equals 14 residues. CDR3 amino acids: CASSYRGTPYEQYF. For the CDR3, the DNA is TGTGCCAGCAGCTACAGGGGGACGCCCTACGAGCAGTACTTC.

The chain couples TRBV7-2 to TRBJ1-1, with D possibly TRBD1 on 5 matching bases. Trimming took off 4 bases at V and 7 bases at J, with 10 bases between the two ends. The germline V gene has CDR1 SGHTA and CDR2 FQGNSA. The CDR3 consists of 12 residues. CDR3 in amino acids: CASSSQGGEAFF. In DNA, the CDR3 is TGTGCCAGCAGCTCTCAGGGCGGTGAAGCTTTCTTT.

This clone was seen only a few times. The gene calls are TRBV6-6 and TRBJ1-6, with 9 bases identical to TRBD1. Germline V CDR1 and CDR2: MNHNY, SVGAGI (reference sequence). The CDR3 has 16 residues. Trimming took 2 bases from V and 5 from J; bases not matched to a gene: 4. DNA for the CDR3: TGTGCCAGCAGTTACGGGACAGGGAGCGATAATTCACCCCTCCACTTT. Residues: CASSYGTGSDNSPLHF.

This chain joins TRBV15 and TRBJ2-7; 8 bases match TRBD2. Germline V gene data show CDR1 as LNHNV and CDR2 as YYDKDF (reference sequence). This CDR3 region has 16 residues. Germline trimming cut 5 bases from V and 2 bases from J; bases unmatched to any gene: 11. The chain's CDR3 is CATSRVVDSGTYEQYF. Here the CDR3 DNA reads TGTGCCACCAGCCGGGTTGTAGATAGCGGGACCTACGAGCAGTACTTC.

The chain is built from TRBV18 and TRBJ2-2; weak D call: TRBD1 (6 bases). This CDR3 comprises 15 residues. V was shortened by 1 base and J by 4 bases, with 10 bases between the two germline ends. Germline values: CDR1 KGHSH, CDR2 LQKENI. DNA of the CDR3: TGTGCCAGCTCACCACTTACAGGGCGCACCGGGGAGCTGTTTTTT. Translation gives CASSPLTGRTGELFF. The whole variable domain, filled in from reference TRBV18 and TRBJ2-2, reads NAGVMQNPRHLVRRRGQEARLRCSPMKGHSHVYWYRQLPEEGLKFMVYLQKENIIDESGMPKERFSAEFPKEGPSILRIQQVVRGDSAAYFCASSPLTGRTGELFFGEGSRLTVL.

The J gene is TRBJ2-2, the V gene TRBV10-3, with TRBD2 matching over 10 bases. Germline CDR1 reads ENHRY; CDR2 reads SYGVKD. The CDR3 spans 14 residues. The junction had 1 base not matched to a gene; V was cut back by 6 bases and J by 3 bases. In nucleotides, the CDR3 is TGTGCCATCAGCCTAGCGGGGGACACCGGGGAGCTGTTTTTT. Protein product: CAISLAGDTGELFF.

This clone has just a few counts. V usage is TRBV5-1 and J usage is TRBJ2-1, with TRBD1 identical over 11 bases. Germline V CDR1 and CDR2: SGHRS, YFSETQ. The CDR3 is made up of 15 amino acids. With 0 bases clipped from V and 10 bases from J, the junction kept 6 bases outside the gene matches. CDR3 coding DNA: TGCGCCAGCAGCTTGGGTTGGGGACAGGGGGAAGAGCAGTTCTTC. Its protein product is CASSLGWGQGEEQFF.

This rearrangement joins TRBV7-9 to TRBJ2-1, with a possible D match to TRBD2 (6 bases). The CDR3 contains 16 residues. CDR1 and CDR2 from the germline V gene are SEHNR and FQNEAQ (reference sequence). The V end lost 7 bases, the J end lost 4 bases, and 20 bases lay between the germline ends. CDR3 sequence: CASNLAGLTIYNEQFF. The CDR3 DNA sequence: TGTGCCAGCAACCTCGCGGGACTGACTATATACAATGAGCAGTTCTTC.

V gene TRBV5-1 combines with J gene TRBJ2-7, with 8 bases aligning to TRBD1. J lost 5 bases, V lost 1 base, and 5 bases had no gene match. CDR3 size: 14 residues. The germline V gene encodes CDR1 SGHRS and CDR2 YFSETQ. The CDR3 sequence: CASSLTGGSDEQYF. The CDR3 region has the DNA TGCGCCAGCAGCTTGACAGGGGGATCCGACGAGCAGTACTTC. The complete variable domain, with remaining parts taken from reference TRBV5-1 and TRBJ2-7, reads KAGVTQTPRYLIKTRGQQVTLSCSPISGHRSVSWYQQTPGQGLQFLFEYFSETQRNKGNFPGRFSGRQFSNSRSEMNVSTLELGDSALYLCASSLTGGSDEQYFGPGTRLTVT.

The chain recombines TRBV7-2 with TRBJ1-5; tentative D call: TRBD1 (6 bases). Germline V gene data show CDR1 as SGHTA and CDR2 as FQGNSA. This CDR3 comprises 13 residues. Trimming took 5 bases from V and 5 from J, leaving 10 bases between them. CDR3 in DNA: TGTGCCAGCAGCGTACAGGGTGATCAGCCCCAGCATTTT. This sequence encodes CASSVQGDQPQHF.

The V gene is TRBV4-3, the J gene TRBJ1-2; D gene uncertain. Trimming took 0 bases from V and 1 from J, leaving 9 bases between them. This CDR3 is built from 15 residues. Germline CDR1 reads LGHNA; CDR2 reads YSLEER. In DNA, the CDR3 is TGCGCCAGCAGCCAAGAACGCCGGAGTAACTATGGCTACACCTTC. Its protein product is CASSQERRSNYGYTF.

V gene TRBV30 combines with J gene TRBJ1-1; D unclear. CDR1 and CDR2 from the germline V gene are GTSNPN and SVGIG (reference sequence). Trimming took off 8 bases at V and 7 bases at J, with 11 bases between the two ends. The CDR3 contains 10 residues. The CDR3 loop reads CAGARNEAFF. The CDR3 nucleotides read TGTGCCGGCGCCAGGAATGAAGCTTTCTTT.

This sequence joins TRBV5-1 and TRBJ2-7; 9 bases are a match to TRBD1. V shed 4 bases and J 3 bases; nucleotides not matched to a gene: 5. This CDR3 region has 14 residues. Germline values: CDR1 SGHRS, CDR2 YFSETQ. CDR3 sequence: CASSQGQGGYEQYF. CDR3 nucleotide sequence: TGCGCCAGCAGCCAGGGACAGGGCGGCTACGAGCAGTACTTC.

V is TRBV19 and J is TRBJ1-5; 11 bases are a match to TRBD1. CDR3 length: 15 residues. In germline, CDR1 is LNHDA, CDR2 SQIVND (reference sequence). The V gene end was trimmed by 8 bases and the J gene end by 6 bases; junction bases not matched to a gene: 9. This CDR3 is CASGGTGGAGQPQHF. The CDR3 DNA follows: TGTGCCAGTGGGGGGACAGGGGGAGCAGGTCAGCCCCAGCATTTT. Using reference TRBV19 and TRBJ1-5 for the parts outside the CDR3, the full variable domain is DGGITQSPKYLFRKEGQNVTLSCEQNLNHDAMYWYRQDPGQGLRLIYYSQIVNDFQKGDIAEGYSVSREKKESFPLTVTSAQKNPTAFYLCASGGTGGAGQPQHFGDGTRLSIL.

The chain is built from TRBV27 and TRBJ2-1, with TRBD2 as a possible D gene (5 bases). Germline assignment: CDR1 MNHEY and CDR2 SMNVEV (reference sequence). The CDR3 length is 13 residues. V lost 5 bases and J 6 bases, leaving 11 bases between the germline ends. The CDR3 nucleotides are TGTGCCAGCAGTCCCCTCGGACTCAATGAGCAGTTCTTC. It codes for CASSPLGLNEQFF.

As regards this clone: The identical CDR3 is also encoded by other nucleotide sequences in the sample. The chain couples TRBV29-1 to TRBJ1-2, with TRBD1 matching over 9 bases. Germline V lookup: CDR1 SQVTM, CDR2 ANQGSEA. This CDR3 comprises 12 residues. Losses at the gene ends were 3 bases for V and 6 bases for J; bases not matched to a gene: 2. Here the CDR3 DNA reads TGCAGCGTTGATAGACAGGGGGATGGCTACACCTTC. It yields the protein CSVDRQGDGYTF.

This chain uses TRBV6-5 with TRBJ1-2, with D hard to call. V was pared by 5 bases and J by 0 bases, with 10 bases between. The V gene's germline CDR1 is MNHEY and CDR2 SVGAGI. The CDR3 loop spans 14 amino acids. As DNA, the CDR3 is TGTGCCAGCAGTAGACTGCCTGCTAACTATGGCTACACCTTC. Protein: CASSRLPANYGYTF.